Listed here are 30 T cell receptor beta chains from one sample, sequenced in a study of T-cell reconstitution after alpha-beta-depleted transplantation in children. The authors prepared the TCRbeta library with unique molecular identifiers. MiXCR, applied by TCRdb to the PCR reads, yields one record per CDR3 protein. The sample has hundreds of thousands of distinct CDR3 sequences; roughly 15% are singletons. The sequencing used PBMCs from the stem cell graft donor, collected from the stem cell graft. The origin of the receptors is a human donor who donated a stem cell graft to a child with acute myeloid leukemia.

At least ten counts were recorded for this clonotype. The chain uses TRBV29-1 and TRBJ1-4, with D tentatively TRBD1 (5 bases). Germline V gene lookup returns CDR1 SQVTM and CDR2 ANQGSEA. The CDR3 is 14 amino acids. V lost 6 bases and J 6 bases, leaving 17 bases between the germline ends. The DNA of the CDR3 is TGCAGCGTCCCTAATGGGGGGGACCATGAAAAACTGTTTTTT. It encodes CSVPNGGDHEKLFF.

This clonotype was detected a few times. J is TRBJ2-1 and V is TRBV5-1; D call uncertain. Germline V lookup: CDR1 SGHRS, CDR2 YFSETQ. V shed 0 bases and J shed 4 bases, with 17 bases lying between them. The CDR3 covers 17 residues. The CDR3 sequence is CASSLEKTSPTYNEQFF. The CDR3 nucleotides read TGCGCCAGCAGCTTGGAAAAGACCTCTCCAACTTACAATGAGCAGTTCTTC.

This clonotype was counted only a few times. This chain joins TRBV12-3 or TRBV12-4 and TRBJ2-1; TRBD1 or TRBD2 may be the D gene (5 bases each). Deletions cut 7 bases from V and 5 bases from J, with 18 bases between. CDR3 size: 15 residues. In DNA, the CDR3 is TGTGCCAGCACTTTGCTAGTCGGGACCGACAATGAGCAGTTCTTC. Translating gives CASTLLVGTDNEQFF.

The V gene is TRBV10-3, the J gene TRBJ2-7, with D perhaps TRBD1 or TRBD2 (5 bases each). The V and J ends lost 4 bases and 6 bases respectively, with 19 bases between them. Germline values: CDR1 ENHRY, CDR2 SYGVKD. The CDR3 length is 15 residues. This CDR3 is CAISALGQGRGEQYF. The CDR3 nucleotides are TGTGCCATCAGTGCCCTGGGGCAGGGACGGGGCGAGCAGTACTTC.

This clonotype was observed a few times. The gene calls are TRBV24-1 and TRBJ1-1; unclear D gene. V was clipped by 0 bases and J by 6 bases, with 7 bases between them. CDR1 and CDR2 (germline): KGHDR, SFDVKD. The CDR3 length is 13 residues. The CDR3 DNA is TGTGCCACCAGTGATTTGAATGGGCCTGAAGCTTTCTTT. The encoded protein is CATSDLNGPEAFF.

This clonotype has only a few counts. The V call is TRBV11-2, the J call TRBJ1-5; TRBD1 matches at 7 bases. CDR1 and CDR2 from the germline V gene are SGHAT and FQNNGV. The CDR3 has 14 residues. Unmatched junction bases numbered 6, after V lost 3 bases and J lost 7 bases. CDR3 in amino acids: CASSFGQVGQPQHF. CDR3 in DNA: TGTGCCAGCAGCTTCGGACAGGTGGGACAGCCCCAGCATTTT.

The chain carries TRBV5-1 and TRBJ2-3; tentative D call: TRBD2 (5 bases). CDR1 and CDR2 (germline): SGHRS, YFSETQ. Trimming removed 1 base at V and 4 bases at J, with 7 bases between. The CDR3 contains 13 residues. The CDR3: CASSLTGSDTQYF. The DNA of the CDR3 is TGCGCCAGCAGCTTGACGGGGTCAGATACGCAGTATTTT.

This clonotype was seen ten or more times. In nucleotides, the CDR3 is TGCAGTGCTAGGATCGGCGGTGGAGGCAATCAGCCCCAGCATTTT. Amino acids: CSARIGGGGNQPQHF. V is TRBV20-1 and J is TRBJ1-5, with D unresolved. Trimming shortened V by 3 bases and J by 2 bases, and 14 bases separated the two germline ends. Germline V lookup: CDR1 DFQATT, CDR2 SNEGSKA (reference sequence). This CDR3 spans 15 amino acids.

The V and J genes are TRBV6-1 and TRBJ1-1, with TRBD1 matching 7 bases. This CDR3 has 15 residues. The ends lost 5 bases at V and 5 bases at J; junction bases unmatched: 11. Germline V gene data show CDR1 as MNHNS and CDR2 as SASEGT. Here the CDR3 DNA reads TGTGCCAGCAGTCGCGCGTCCAGGGGGGTAACTGAAGCTTTCTTT. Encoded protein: CASSRASRGVTEAFF.

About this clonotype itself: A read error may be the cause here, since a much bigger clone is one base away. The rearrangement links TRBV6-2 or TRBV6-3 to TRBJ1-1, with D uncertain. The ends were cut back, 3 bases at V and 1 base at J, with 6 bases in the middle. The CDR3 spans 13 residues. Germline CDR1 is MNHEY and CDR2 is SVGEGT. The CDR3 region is CASSYHRNTEAFF. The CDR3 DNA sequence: TGTGCCAGCAGTTATCATCGGAACACTGAAGCTTTCTTT.

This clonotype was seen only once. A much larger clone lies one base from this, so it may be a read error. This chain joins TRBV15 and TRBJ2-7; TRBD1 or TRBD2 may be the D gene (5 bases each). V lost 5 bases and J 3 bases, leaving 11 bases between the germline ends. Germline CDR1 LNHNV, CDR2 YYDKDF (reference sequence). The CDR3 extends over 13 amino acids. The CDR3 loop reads CATSPGRHYEQYF. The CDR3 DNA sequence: TGTGCCACCAGCCCGGGACGCCACTACGAGCAGTACTTC.

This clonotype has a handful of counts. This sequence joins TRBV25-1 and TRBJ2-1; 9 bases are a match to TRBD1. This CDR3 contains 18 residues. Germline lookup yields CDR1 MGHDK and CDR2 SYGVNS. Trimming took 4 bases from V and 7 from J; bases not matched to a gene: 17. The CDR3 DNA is TGTGCCAGCAGTGGCCACCGGACCGGGACAGGGAACTTAAATGAGCAGTTCTTC. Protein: CASSGHRTGTGNLNEQFF.

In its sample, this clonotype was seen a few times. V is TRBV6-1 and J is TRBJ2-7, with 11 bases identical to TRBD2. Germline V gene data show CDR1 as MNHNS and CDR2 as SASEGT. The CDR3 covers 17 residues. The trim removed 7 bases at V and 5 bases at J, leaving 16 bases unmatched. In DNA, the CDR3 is TGTGCCAGCACCATCTCGGCCGGGACTAGCGGTCGCAACGAGCAGTACTTC. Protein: CASTISAGTSGRNEQYF.

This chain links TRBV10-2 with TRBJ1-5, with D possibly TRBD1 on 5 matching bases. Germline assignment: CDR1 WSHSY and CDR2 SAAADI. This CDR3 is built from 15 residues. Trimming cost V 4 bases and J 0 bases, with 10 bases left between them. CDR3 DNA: TGCGCCAGCAGTGCCGGGGCGCATAGCAATCAGCCCCAGCATTTT. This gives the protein CASSAGAHSNQPQHF.

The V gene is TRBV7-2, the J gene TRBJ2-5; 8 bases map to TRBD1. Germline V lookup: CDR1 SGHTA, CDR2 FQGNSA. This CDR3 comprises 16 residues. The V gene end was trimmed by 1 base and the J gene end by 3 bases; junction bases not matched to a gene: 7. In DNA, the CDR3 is TGTGCCAGCAGCTTAGGGGGCAGGGGGCAAGAAGAGACCCAGTACTTC. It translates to CASSLGGRGQEETQYF.

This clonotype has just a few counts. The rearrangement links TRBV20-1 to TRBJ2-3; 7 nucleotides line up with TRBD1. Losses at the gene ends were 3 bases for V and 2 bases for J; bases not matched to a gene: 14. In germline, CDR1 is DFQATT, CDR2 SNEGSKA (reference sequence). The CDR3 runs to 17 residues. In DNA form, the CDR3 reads TGCAGTGCTAGTGGGGAGACAAGACAGGGATCCACAGATACGCAGTATTTT. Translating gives CSASGETRQGSTDTQYF.

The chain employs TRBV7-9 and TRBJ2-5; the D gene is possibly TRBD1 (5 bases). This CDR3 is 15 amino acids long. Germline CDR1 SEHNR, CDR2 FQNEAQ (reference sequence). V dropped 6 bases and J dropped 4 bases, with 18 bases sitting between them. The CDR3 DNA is TGTGCCAGCAGTATAGGGGTCCAGGCGGTAGAGACCCAGTACTTC. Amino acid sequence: CASSIGVQAVETQYF. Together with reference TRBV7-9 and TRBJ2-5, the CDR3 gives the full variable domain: DTGVSQNPRHKITKRGQNVTFRCDPISEHNRLYWYRQTLGQGPEFLTYFQNEAQLEKSRLLSDRFSAERPKGSFSTLEIQRTEQGDSAMYLCASSIGVQAVETQYFGPGTRLLVL.

The CDR3 DNA follows: TGCAGCGTTGATAAGGGGATAGGCACTGAAGCTTTCTTT. Protein: CSVDKGIGTEAFF. The chain couples TRBV29-1 to TRBJ1-1; D possibly corresponds to TRBD1 (5 bases). The CDR3 is 13 residues long. The germline V gene has CDR1 SQVTM and CDR2 ANQGSEA. V gave up 3 bases and J gave up 4 bases, with 12 bases separating them.

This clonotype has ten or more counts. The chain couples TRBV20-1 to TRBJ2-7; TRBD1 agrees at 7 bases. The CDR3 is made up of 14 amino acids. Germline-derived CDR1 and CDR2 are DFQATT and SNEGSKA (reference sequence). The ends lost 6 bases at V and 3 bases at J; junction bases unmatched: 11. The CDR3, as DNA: TGCAGTGCCGTCATGACAGGGATCAACTACGAGCAGTACTTC. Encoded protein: CSAVMTGINYEQYF.

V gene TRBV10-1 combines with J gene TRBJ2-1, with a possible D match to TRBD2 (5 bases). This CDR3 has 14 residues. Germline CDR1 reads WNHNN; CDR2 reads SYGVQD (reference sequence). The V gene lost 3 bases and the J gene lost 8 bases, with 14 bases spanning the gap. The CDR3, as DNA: TGCGCCAGCAGTGAACGTCAAGGGCGGGATGAGCAGTTCTTC. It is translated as CASSERQGRDEQFF.

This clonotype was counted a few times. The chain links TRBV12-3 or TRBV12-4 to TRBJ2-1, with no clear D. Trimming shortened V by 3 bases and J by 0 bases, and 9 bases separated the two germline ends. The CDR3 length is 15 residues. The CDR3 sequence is CASSFSLSSYNEQFF. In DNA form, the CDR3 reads TGTGCCAGCAGTTTTAGTCTTAGCTCCTACAATGAGCAGTTCTTC.

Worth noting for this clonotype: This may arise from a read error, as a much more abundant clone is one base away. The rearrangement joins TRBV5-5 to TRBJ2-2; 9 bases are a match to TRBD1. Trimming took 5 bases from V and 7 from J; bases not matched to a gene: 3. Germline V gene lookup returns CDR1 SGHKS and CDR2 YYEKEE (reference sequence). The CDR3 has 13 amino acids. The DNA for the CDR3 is TGTGCCAGCAGGCGACAGGGGGACGGGGAGCTGTTTTTT. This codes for CASRRQGDGELFF.

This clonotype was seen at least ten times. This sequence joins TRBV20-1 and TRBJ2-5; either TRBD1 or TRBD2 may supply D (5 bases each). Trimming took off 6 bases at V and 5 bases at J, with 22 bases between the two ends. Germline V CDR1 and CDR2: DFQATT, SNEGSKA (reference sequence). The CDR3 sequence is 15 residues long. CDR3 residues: CSAGVQEEGRETQYF. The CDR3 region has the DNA TGCAGTGCGGGGGTGCAGGAAGAGGGTCGGGAGACCCAGTACTTC.

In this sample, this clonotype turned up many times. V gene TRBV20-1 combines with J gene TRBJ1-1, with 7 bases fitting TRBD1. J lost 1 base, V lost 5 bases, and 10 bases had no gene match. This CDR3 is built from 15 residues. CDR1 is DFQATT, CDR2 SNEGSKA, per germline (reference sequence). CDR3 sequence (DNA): TGCAGTGCTCCCCCCCGACAGGGAACGAACACTGAAGCTTTCTTT. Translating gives CSAPPRQGTNTEAFF.

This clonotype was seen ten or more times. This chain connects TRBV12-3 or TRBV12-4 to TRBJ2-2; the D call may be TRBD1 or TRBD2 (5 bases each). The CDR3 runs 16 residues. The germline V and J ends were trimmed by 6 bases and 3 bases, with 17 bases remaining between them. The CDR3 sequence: CASRPTGTSYTGELFF. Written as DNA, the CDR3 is TGTGCCAGCAGACCGACCGGGACCTCATACACCGGGGAGCTGTTTTTT.

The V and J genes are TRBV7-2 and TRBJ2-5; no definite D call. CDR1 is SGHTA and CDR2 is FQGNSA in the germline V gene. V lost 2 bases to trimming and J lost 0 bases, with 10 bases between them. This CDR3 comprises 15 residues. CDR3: CASSLSLTYQETQYF. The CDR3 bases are TGTGCCAGCAGCTTAAGTTTAACCTACCAAGAGACCCAGTACTTC.

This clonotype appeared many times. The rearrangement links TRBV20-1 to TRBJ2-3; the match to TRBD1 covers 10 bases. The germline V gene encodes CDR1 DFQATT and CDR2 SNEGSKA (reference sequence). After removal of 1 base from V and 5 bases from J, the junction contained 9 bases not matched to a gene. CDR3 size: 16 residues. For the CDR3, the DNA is TGCAGTGCTAGAGCAGTTCGAGACAGGGGGCTAGATACGCAGTATTTT. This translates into CSARAVRDRGLDTQYF.

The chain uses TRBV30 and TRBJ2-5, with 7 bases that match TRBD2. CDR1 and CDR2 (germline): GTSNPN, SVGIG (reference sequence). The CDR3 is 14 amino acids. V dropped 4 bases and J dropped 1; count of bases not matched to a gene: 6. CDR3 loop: CAWTARGVQETQYF. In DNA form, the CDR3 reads TGTGCCTGGACGGCCCGGGGGGTCCAAGAGACCCAGTACTTC.

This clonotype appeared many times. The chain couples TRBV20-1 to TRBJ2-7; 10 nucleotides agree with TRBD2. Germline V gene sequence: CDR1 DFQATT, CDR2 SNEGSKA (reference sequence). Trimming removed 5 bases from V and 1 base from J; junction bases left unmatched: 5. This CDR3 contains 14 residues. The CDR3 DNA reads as TGCAGTGCTGACAGCGGGGGGGGGTCCTACGAGCAGTACTTC. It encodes CSADSGGGSYEQYF.

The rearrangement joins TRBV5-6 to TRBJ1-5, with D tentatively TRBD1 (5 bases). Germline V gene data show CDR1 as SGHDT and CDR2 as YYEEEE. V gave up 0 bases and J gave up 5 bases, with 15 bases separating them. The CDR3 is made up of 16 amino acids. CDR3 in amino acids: CASSLAGERSHQPQHF. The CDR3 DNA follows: TGTGCCAGCAGCTTGGCGGGGGAACGGAGTCATCAGCCCCAGCATTTT.